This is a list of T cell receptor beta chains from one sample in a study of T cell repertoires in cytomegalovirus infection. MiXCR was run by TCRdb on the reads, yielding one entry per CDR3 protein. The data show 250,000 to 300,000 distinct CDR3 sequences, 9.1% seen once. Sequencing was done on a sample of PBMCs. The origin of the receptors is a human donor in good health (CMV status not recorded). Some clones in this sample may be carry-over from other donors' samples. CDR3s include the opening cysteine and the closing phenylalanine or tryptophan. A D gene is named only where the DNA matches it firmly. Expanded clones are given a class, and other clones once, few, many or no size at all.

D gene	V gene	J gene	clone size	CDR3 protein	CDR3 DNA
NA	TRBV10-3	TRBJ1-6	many	CATRTDSYNSPLHF	TGTGCCACCCGGACGGACTCCTATAATTCACCCCTCCACTTT
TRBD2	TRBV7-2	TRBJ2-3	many	CASSLGSGTFITDTQYF	TGTGCCAGCAGCTTAGGTAGCGGGACCTTTATCACAGATACGCAGTATTTT
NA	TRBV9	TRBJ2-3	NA	CASSALTGDTQYF	TGTGCCAGCAGCGCGTTGACCGGAGATACGCAGTATTTT
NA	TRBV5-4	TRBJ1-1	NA	CASSLEPGDTEAFF	TGTGCCAGCAGCTTGGAACCGGGAGACACTGAAGCTTTCTTT
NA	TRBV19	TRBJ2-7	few	CASSGARSYEQYF	TGTGCCAGTAGCGGGGCCCGATCCTACGAGCAGTACTTC
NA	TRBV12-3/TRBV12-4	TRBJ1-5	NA	CASSFRAENQPQHF	TGTGCCAGCAGTTTTAGGGCAGAAAATCAGCCCCAGCATTTT
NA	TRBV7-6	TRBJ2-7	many	CASSRVAPIDEQYF	TGTGCCAGCAGTCGCGTGGCGCCAATAGACGAGCAGTACTTC
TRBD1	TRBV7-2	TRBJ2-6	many	CASSLGTVGGANVLTF	TGTGCCAGCAGCCTAGGGACAGTAGGAGGGGCCAACGTCCTGACTTTC
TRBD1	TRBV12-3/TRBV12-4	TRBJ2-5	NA	CASSMAGTARRETQYF	TGTGCCAGCAGTATGGCCGGGACAGCCAGGCGGGAGACCCAGTACTTC
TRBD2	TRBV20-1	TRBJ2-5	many	CSARGLAGEETQYF	TGCAGTGCTAGAGGCCTAGCGGGTGAGGAGACCCAGTACTTC
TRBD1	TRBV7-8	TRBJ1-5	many	CASSFGQGPNQPQHF	TGTGCCAGCAGCTTTGGACAGGGGCCAAATCAGCCCCAGCATTTT
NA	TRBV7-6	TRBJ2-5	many	CASSLARAEREETQYF	TGTGCCAGCAGCTTAGCGCGGGCAGAGCGTGAAGAGACCCAGTACTTC
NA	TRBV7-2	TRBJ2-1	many	CASSLAVRSYNEQFF	TGTGCCAGCAGCTTAGCTGTACGCTCCTACAATGAGCAGTTCTTC
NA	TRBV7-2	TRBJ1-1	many	CASSLALKGRNTEAFF	TGTGCCAGCAGCTTAGCGCTAAAGGGCAGGAACACTGAAGCTTTCTTT
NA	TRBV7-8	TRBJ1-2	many	CASSPDQGLYGYTF	TGTGCCAGCAGCCCAGATCAGGGGCTATATGGCTACACCTTC
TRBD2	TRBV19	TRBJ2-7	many	CASSMMREGGYEQYF	TGTGCCAGTAGTATGATGCGGGAGGGCGGCTACGAGCAGTACTTC
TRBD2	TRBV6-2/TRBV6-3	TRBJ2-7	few	CASRRREVTYEQYF	TGTGCCAGCCGGAGGCGGGAGGTAACCTACGAGCAGTACTTC
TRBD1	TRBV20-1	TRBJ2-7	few	CSAYRGQNEQYF	TGCAGTGCTTACAGGGGGCAGAACGAGCAGTACTTC
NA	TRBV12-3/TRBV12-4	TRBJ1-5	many	CASSSQTGRNQPQHF	TGTGCCAGCAGTTCCCAGACAGGCCGGAATCAGCCCCAGCATTTT
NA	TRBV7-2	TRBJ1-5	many	CASSPVLNQPQHF	TGTGCCAGCAGCCCGGTCCTCAATCAGCCCCAGCATTTT